The 13 T cell receptor beta chains given below trace back to one sample, sequenced in a study of response to subunit inactivated influenza vaccine. TCRdb re-derived calls from the RT-PCR reads in MiXCR, one entry per CDR3 protein. The top ten hold 10% to 13% of the sample, which has around 790,000 distinct CDR3 sequences, roughly 20% seen once. This specimen was PBMCs from blood, taken less than 6 days after vaccination. The receptors shown here come from a man in his fifties who received an inactivated influenza vaccine.

This clonotype has just a few counts. J is TRBJ2-3 and V is TRBV12-3 or TRBV12-4; 7 nucleotides agree with TRBD1. This CDR3 contains 15 residues. V lost 7 bases and J lost 1; bases outside the gene matches: 8. The DNA for the CDR3 is TGTGCCAGCAACCTAGACAGGGCCGGCACAGATACGCAGTATTTT. Translating gives CASNLDRAGTDTQYF.

This clonotype has only a few counts. V gene TRBV12-3 or TRBV12-4 combines with J gene TRBJ2-3; 12 nucleotides line up with TRBD1. The CDR3 covers 16 residues. After removal of 6 bases from V and 4 bases from J, the junction contained 8 bases not matched to a gene. The chain's CDR3 is CASRTGTGGNSDTQYF. In nucleotides, the CDR3 is TGTGCCAGCAGGACTGGGACAGGGGGCAATTCAGATACGCAGTATTTT.

This clonotype was observed at least ten times. The chain links TRBV5-1 to TRBJ2-3; no definite D call. Germline lookup yields CDR1 SGHRS and CDR2 YFSETQ. Deletions cut 5 bases from V and 6 bases from J, with 13 bases between. CDR3 length: 13 residues. The CDR3 is CASRPTLSDTQYF. The CDR3 nucleotides are TGCGCCAGCAGACCGACCTTGAGCGATACGCAGTATTTT.

The chain carries TRBV15 and TRBJ1-6, with 7 bases fitting TRBD1. The CDR3 runs to 14 residues. Germline assignment: CDR1 LNHNV and CDR2 YYDKDF (reference sequence). With 1 base clipped from V and 9 bases from J, the junction kept 3 bases outside the gene matches. The CDR3 region has the DNA TGTGCCACCAGCAGAGTAGGGGGCGCTTCACCCCTCCACTTT. It encodes CATSRVGGASPLHF.

This clonotype was recorded a few times. The CDR3 nucleotides read TGTGCCAGCAGTCGGGACCGAATGTACAATGAGCAGTTCTTC. This sequence encodes CASSRDRMYNEQFF. The rearrangement uses TRBV7-2 and TRBJ2-1, with D possibly being TRBD1 or TRBD2 (5 bases each). CDR3 length equals 14 residues. Trimming shortened V by 6 bases and J by 4 bases, and 13 bases separated the two germline ends. CDR1 SGHTA and CDR2 FQGNSA come from the germline V gene. The variable domain in full, completed from reference TRBV7-2 and TRBJ2-1, reads GAGVSQSPSNKVTEKGKDVELRCDPISGHTALYWYRQSLGQGLEFLIYFQGNSAPDKSGLPSDRFSAERTGGSVSTLTIQRTQQEDSAVYLCASSRDRMYNEQFFGPGTRLTVL.

This clonotype was observed many times. The chain recombines TRBV20-1 with TRBJ2-1; D gene uncertain. This CDR3 spans 14 amino acids. Trimming removed 6 bases from V and 1 base from J, with 13 bases in between. Looked up from germline, CDR1 is DFQATT and CDR2 is SNEGSKA (reference sequence). The CDR3 nucleotides read TGCAGTGCCAAAGTCGGGTATTCCTACAATGAGCAGTTCTTC. It is translated as CSAKVGYSYNEQFF.

There are a few counts of this clonotype. This sequence joins TRBV2 and TRBJ2-6; D gene uncertain. Looked up from germline, CDR1 is SNHLY and CDR2 is FYNNEI. The CDR3 spans 18 residues. The V and J ends lost 5 bases and 0 bases respectively, with 17 bases between them. Here the CDR3 DNA reads TGTGCCAGCAGTATTGGGCAGGCAAGATACTCTGGGGCCAACGTCCTGACTTTC. As protein: CASSIGQARYSGANVLTF.

This chain uses TRBV12-3 or TRBV12-4 with TRBJ1-1, with TRBD1 as a possible D gene (5 bases). There are 10 residues in the CDR3. Between the trimmed V and J ends, which lost 8 bases and 10 bases, there was a span of 11 bases. CDR3: CASGQGGAFF. As DNA, the CDR3 is TGTGCCAGCGGACAAGGTGGAGCTTTCTTT.

The chain uses TRBV7-9 and TRBJ2-7; D gene unclear. Trimming removed 1 base from V and 2 bases from J, with 12 bases in between. The CDR3 covers 15 residues. The germline gives CDR1 SEHNR, CDR2 FQNEAQ (reference sequence). For the CDR3, the DNA is TGTGCCAGCAGCTTAGTGTGGGCCAGAACCTACGAGCAGTACTTC. As protein: CASSLVWARTYEQYF.

This clonotype was detected many times. This chain connects TRBV12-3 or TRBV12-4 to TRBJ2-3; D is tentatively TRBD1 or TRBD2 (5 bases each). CDR3 length: 15 amino acids. V was cut by 6 bases and J by 2 bases, with 15 bases left in between. The CDR3, as DNA: TGTGCCAGCAGGTCGCAAGGGACGAACACAGATACGCAGTATTTT. Amino acid sequence: CASRSQGTNTDTQYF.

The chain carries TRBV5-1 and TRBJ2-7, with D possibly matching TRBD2 (6 bases). The CDR3 has 16 residues. CDR1 and CDR2 from the germline V gene are SGHRS and YFSETQ. Trimming took 1 base from V and 2 from J, leaving 16 bases between them. The CDR3 loop reads CASSLISRGNTYEQYF. The DNA of the CDR3 is TGCGCCAGCAGCTTGATTTCGCGGGGAAATACCTACGAGCAGTACTTC.

This clonotype has a handful of counts. The chain uses TRBV7-3 and TRBJ2-1; D gene uncertain. Germline V lookup: CDR1 SGHTA, CDR2 FQGTGA. The CDR3 has 13 amino acids. Trimming stripped 4 bases from V and 7 bases from J, with 11 bases between. The CDR3: CASSYHVGNEQFF. CDR3 nucleotide sequence: TGTGCCAGCAGCTATCACGTAGGGAATGAGCAGTTCTTC. The whole variable domain, filled in from reference TRBV7-3 and TRBJ2-1, reads GAGVSQTPSNKVTEKGKYVELRCDPISGHTALYWYRQSLGQGPEFLIYFQGTGAADDSGLPNDRFFAVRPEGSVSTLKIQRTERGDSAVYLCASSYHVGNEQFFGPGTRLTVL.

This clonotype was seen a few times. V is TRBV15 and J is TRBJ2-1, with TRBD2 matching 8 bases. Per germline, CDR1 LNHNV and CDR2 YYDKDF (reference sequence). The CDR3 sequence is 17 residues long. Trimming cost V 0 bases and J 3 bases; bases outside gene matches: 7. CDR3 region: CATSREGAGVDYNEQFF. CDR3 bases: TGTGCCACCAGCAGAGAGGGAGCGGGAGTGGACTACAATGAGCAGTTCTTC.